The 9 T cell receptor beta chains below all came from one sample that was sequenced in a study of cytomegalovirus exposure and HLA in healthy donors. The data were produced by immunoSEQ multiplex PCR, yet TCRdb's version contains in-frame clones alone and is incomplete. The data show some 170,000 clones, with about 89% seen just once and less than 3.5% held by the top ten. The sequenced material came from PBMCs. The receptors come from a man between 18 and 35 years old in good health and CMV-seropositive.

The chain recombines TRBV5-1 with TRBJ1-6, with 7 nucleotides matching TRBD1. The trim removed 1 base at V and 9 bases at J, leaving 7 bases unmatched. This CDR3 spans 15 amino acids. Germline CDR1 and CDR2: SGHRS and YFSETQ. The CDR3 sequence: CASSLSDRVGSPLHF. In DNA form, the CDR3 reads TGCGCCAGCAGCTTGAGCGACAGGGTGGGTTCACCCCTCCACTTT.

The chain is built from TRBV7-9 and TRBJ2-1; TRBD2 matches at 8 bases. V lost 2 bases to trimming and J lost 10 bases; unmatched junction nucleotides: 1. This CDR3 region has 12 residues. Germline V gene sequence: CDR1 SEHNR, CDR2 FQNEAQ (reference sequence). This CDR3 reads CASSLSGSEQFF. CDR3 DNA sequence: TGTGCCAGCAGCTTAAGCGGGAGCGAGCAGTTCTTC.

This clone appeared a single time. The rearrangement uses TRBV5-6 and TRBJ2-1; 10 bases match TRBD2. The CDR3 contains 16 residues. The J segment lost 2 bases and the V segment lost 4 bases, leaving 6 bases of the junction unmatched. CDR1 SGHDT and CDR2 YYEEEE come from the germline V gene. The CDR3 nucleotides read TGTGCCAGCAGCACCTTACTAGCGGGGCCCTACAATGAGCAGTTCTTC. Its translation: CASSTLLAGPYNEQFF.

The chain couples TRBV7-3 to TRBJ2-1; 9 bases are a match to TRBD2. The germline V gene encodes CDR1 SGHTA and CDR2 FQGTGA. This CDR3 is 14 amino acids long. J gave up 9 bases and V 1 base, and 4 bases lay outside the gene matches. As DNA, the CDR3 is TGTGCCAGCAGCTTAATAGCGGGAGTCGGTGAGCAGTTCTTC. Protein sequence: CASSLIAGVGEQFF.

The chain recombines TRBV4-3 with TRBJ1-2; D is undetermined. The CDR3 sequence is 16 residues long. V was shortened by 1 base and J by 8 bases, with 20 bases between the two germline ends. Germline V gene data show CDR1 as LGHNA and CDR2 as YSLEER. CDR3 DNA: TGCGCCAGCAGCCAAGTCTGGGCAGAACCAGCGGGGGGCTACACCTTC. Residues: CASSQVWAEPAGGYTF.

The CDR3 bases are TGTGCCAGCAGCTCCGCGGGCACAGATACGCAGTATTTT. This sequence encodes CASSSAGTDTQYF. The rearrangement joins TRBV5-4 to TRBJ2-3; D is undetermined. CDR1 and CDR2 (germline): SGHNT, YYREEE (reference sequence). This CDR3 region has 13 residues. The V end was cut by 3 bases, the J end by 1 base, with 6 bases between.

The CDR3 loop is CASSSDRGSPSGANVLTF. The CDR3 coding sequence is TGTGCCAGCAGTTCAGACAGGGGTTCACCCTCTGGGGCCAACGTCCTGACTTTC. The rearrangement links TRBV27 to TRBJ2-6; TRBD1 matches at 8 bases. Germline lookup yields CDR1 MNHEY and CDR2 SMNVEV (reference sequence). J lost 0 bases, V lost 4 bases, and 8 bases had no gene match. This CDR3 has 18 residues. Full variable domain (outside the CDR3, taken from reference TRBV27 and TRBJ2-6): EAQVTQNPRYLITVTGKKLTVTCSQNMNHEYMSWYRQDPGLGLRQIYYSMNVEVTDKGDVPEGYKVSRKEKRNFPLILESPSPNQTSLYFCASSSDRGSPSGANVLTFGAGSRLTVL.

V gene TRBV5-5 combines with J gene TRBJ1-2; D is undetermined. The CDR3 consists of 15 residues. CDR1 and CDR2 from the germline V gene are SGHKS and YYEKEE (reference sequence). Between the trimmed V and J ends, which lost 4 bases and 4 bases, there was a span of 17 bases. CDR3: CASSRRPDWAYGYTF. CDR3 DNA sequence: TGTGCCAGCAGCCGTAGGCCAGATTGGGCCTATGGCTACACCTTC. The entire variable domain, with the rest obtained from reference TRBV5-5 and TRBJ1-2, is as follows: DAGVTQSPTHLIKTRGQQVTLRCSPISGHKSVSWYQQVLGQGPQFIFQYYEKEERGRGNFPDRFSARQFPNYSSELNVNALLLGDSALYLCASSRRPDWAYGYTFGSGTRLTVV.

This clone was seen only once. The gene calls are TRBV11-3 and TRBJ2-5; TRBD1 matches at 11 bases. CDR1 and CDR2 from the germline V gene are SGHNT and YENEEA. Trimming at V came to 5 bases and at J to 1 base, leaving 3 bases not matched to a gene. CDR3 size: 15 residues. CDR3 in amino acids: CASSRGQGGQETQYF. The CDR3 DNA sequence: TGTGCCAGCAGCCGGGGACAGGGGGGCCAAGAGACCCAGTACTTC.